This T cell receptor (beta chain) is drawn from a study of read filtering for tumor transcriptome and immune sequencing. Study in general: IR-seq gave about 3.5 to 11 million TCR reads per sample; RNA-seq gave roughly 75 to 1,300. Study observations and caveats: The sorted CD138-negative fraction was a mixed bone marrow immune population, not purified T cells.

From about 0.4 ug of RNA, a library with molecular barcoded alpha/delta and beta/gamma adaptors was made. TCRdb itself ran the reads through MiXCR, one entry per CDR3 protein. The sample consists of fewer than 35,000 distinct CDR3 sequences, less than 20% of them appearing once. Within the sample, this clonotype is medium-sized. Antigen specificity is unknown. The germline CDR1 and CDR2 sequences are SGHRS and YFSETQ. Between the trimmed V and J ends, which lost 5 bases and 1 base, there was a span of 9 bases. This CDR3 contains 14 residues. The V gene is TRBV5-1, the J gene TRBJ2-2; D tentatively reads TRBD1 or TRBD2 (5 bases each). The specimen sequenced was a population of CD138-negative cells sorted from bone marrow. The clonotype comes from a donor aged 40 or older with multiple myeloma. The CDR3 sequence: CASSRDENTGELFF. DNA of the CDR3: TGCGCCAGCAGTAGGGACGAGAACACCGGGGAGCTGTTTTTT.